There are a few counts of the clone carrying this TCR beta chain. Allocation to cohorts depended on clinical history reported by the participants. This entry belongs to a study of blood T cell repertoires in COVID-19. Under the authors' procedure: Reference gene primer amplification in the assay estimated nucleated cell counts. Sequencing used immunoSEQ multiplex PCR; TCRdb keeps in-frame clones, though not all of them. D and trimming come from the DNA, and the V and J calls and clone size come from that table. The repertoire consists of around 170,000 clones, with approximately 84% occurring once and the leading ten covering approximately 12%. Germline-derived CDR1 and CDR2 are WNHNN and SYGVQD (reference sequence). The CDR3 runs 12 residues. With 10 bases clipped from V and 4 bases from J, the junction kept 6 bases outside the gene matches.

The sequenced sample was PBMCs or T cells enriched from blood (not recorded which). This TCR came from a man between 50 and 59 years old who had recovered from COVID-19. This chain uses TRBV10-1 with TRBJ1-1; 7 nucleotides align to TRBD1. CDR3 in amino acids: CANTGEGTEAFF. CDR3 bases: TGCGCCAATACAGGGGAAGGCACTGAAGCTTTCTTT.